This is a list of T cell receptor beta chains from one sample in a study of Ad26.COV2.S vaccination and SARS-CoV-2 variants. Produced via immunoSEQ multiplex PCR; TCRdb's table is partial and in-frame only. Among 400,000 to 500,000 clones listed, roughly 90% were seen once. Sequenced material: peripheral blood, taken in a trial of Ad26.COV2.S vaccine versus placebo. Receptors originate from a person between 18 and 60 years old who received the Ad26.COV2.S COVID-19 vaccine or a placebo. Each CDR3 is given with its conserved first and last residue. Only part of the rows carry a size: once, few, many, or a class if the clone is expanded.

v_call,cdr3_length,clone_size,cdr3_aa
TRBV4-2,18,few,CASSQEMQGAGYNSPLHF
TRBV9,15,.,CASSVVTGATSEQYF
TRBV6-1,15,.,CASSESRTGWGGYTF
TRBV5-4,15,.,CASSFSSSGANVLTF
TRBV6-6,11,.,CASMTSNEQFF
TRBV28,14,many,CASSFPGQNYGYTF
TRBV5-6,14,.,CASSEWGGNTEAFF
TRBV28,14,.,CASSLSQNNQPQHF
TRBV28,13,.,CASSLSANNEQFF
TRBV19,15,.,CASSIGARGLQPQHF
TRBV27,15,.,CASSWASGGVYEQYF
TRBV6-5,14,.,CASSRDRGRTEAFF
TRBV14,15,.,CASSTRTTSTDTQYF
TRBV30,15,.,CAWSVGSGGADEQFF
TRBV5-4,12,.,CASSSSNYGYTF
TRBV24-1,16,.,CATSETGTGYYNEQFF
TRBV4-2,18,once,CASSPEPTGSSYNSPLHF
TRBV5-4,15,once,CASSAGQGRNTEAFF
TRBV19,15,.,CASNAGMRGNTEAFF
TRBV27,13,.,CASSFPSTDTQYF
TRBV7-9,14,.,CASSWDASRHEQFF
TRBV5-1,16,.,CASSEPGQGPISPLHF
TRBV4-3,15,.,CASSPTGSGANVLTF
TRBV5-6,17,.,CASSSLTGVRSYNEQFF
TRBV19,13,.,CASKPGQGYEQYF
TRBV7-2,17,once,CASSLGLMEGPYNEQFF
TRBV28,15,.,CASSLGTGQGGTQYF
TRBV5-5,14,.,CASSFRTTTQGQYF
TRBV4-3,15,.,CASSQGRGTAYGYTF
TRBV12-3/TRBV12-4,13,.,CASSPSGGDGYTF
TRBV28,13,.,CASADRLTYEQYF